This T cell receptor beta chain is from a study of T cell responses to AZD1222 COVID-19 vaccine. Repertoires were generated with immunoSEQ multiplex PCR, while TCRdb's copy carries only in-frame clones and drops some. In the table there are about 81,000 clones, around 93% of which are singletons. The study, taken as a whole, reports: Just six people given AZD1222 tested seropositive at baseline. Reportedly, nearly half of unique spike TCRs recognized epitopes outside B.1.351/B.1.1.7 mutations. Spike-specific TCR repertoires showed rising breadth and depth after two AZD1222 doses.

Notes on this clone: Its antigen is not known.

V lost 6 bases, J lost 6 bases, and 16 bases lay in between. This CDR3 contains 14 residues. In germline, CDR1 is SGHNT, CDR2 YYREEE (reference sequence). Pooling of second doses given at about 4 or about 12 weeks was done. This material consisted of peripheral blood, taken 28 days after the second AZD1222 dose. The chain uses TRBV5-4 and TRBJ2-1, with a possible D match to TRBD2 (6 bases). The TCR sequence derives from an adult who received the AZD1222 COVID-19 vaccine. The CDR3 loop is CASKYNMGGNEQFF. The CDR3 region has the DNA TGTGCCAGCAAATACAACATGGGAGGCAATGAGCAGTTCTTC.